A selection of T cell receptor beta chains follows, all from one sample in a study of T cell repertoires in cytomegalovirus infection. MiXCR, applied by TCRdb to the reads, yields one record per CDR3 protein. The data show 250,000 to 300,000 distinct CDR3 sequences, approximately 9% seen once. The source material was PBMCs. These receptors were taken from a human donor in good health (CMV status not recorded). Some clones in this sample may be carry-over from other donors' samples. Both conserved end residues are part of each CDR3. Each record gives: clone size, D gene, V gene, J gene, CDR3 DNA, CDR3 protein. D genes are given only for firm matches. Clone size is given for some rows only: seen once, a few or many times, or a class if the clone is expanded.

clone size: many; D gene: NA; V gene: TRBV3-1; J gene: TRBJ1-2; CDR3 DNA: TGTGCCAGCAGCGTAGGACAAAACTATGGCTACACCTTC; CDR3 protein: CASSVGQNYGYTF
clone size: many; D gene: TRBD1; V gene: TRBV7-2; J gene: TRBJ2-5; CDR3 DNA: TGTGCCAGCAGCTTAATCTTGCAGGGGGCAGAGACCCAGTACTTC; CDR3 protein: CASSLILQGAETQYF
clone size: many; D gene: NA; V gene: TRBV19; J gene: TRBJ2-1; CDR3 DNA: TGTGCCAGTAGGGCGTGGAATGAGCAGTTCTTC; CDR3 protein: CASRAWNEQFF
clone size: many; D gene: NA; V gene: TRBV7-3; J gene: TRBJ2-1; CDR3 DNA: TGTGCCAGCAGCTTAAGGCCCCCGGACCACACAAATGAGCAGTTCTTC; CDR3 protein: CASSLRPPDHTNEQFF
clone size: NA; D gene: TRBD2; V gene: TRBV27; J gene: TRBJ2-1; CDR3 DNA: TGTGCCAGCAGGATCGTTGGGAGGGCTAAAGGTGAGCAGTTCTTC; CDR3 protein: CASRIVGRAKGEQFF
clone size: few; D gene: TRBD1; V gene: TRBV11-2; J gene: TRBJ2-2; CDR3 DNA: TGTGCCAGCAGCCGAGGCCAGGGGGCCCCACAATTTCTGTTTTTT; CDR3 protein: CASSRGQGAPQFLFF
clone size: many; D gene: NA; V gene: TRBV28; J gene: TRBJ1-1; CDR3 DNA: TGTGCCAGCAGTTCCCGGTACACTGAAGCTTTCTTT; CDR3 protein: CASSSRYTEAFF
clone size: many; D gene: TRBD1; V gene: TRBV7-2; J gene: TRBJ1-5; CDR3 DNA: TGTGCCAGCAGCTTAGTCTGGACAGGGAATAGCAATCAGCCCCAGCATTTT; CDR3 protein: CASSLVWTGNSNQPQHF
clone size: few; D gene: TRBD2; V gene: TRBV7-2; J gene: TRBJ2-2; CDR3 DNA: TGTGCCAGCAGCTGGGGGACTAGCGGGAGCGGGGAGCTGTTTTTT; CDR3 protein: CASSWGTSGSGELFF
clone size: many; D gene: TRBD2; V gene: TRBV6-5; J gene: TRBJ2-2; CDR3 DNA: TGTGCCAGCAGCCCCTTGGGACTAACCACCGGGGAGCTGTTTTTT; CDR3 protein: CASSPLGLTTGELFF
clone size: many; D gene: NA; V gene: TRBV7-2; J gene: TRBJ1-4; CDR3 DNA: TGTGCCAGCAGACGAGCAGGGTATAATGAAAAACTGTTTTTT; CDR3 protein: CASRRAGYNEKLFF
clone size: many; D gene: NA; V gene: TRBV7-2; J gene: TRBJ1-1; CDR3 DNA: TGTGCCAGCAGCTTACAAGGTTCGACCGCAAACACTGAAGCTTTCTTT; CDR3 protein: CASSLQGSTANTEAFF
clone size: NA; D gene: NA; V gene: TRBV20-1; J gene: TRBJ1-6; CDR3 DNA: TGCAGTGCTAGAGATTCCGGGACCGAGCGTAATTCACCCCTCCACTTT; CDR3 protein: CSARDSGTERNSPLHF
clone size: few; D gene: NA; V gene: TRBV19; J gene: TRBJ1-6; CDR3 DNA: TGTGCCAGTAGTCCATCAGCGGCTGGTTCACCCCTCCACTTT; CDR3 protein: CASSPSAAGSPLHF
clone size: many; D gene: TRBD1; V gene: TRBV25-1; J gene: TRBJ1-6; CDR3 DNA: TGTGCCAGCAGGGGGACAGGGAATTCACCCCTCCACTTT; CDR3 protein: CASRGTGNSPLHF
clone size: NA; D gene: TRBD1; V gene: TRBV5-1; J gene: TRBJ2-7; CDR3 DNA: TGCGCCAGCAGCCCCGGGACAGTACAATACGAGCAGTACTTC; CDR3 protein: CASSPGTVQYEQYF
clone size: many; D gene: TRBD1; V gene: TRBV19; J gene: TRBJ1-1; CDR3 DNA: TGTGCCAGTAGCACGGGACAGGGGAACACTGAAGCTTTCTTT; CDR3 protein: CASSTGQGNTEAFF
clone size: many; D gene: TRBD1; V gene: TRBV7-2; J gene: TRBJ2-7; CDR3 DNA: TGTGCCAGCAGCTTAGGGGATACAGGGGCCGGCTACGAGCAGTACTTC; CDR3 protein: CASSLGDTGAGYEQYF
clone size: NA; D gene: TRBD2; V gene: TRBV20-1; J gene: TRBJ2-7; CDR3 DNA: TGCAGTGCCCCAGGGACTAGTAAGAGCGAGCAGTACTTC; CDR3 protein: CSAPGTSKSEQYF
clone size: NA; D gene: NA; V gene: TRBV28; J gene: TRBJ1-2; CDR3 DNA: TGTGCCAGCAGCTCCCTCCCACGTGGCTACACCTTC; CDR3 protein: CASSSLPRGYTF
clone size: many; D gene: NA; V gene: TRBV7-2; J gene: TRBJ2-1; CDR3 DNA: TGTGCCAGCAGCTTAATGCCGGGACTGGCGAACAATGAGCAGTTCTTC; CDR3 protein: CASSLMPGLANNEQFF
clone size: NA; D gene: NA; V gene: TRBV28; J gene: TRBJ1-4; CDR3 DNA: TGTGCCAGCAGTTTATATCCGGGAAGTGAAAAACTGTTTTTT; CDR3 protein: CASSLYPGSEKLFF
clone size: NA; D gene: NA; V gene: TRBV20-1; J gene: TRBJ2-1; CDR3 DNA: TGCAGTGCTAGAGGGGCCAGGGGCGGGGATGAGCAGTTCTTC; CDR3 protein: CSARGARGGDEQFF
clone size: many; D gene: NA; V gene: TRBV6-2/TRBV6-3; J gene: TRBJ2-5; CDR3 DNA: TGTGCCAGCAGTTACTCGGGGGGTGAGACCCAGTACTTC; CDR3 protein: CASSYSGGETQYF
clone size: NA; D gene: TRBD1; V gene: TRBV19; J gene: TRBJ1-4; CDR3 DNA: TGTGCCAGTAGTATAGTCGGACAGGGGGCCGAAAAACTGTTTTTT; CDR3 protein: CASSIVGQGAEKLFF
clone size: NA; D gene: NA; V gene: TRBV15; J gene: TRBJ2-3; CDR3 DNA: TGTGCCACCAGCAGCGGCCAGGTCCTCCGTAACACAGATACGCAGTATTTT; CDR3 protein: CATSSGQVLRNTDTQYF
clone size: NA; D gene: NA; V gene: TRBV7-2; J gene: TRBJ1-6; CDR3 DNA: TGTGCCAGCAGCAAACGTCAGGGAGGATATAATTCACCCCTCCACTTT; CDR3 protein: CASSKRQGGYNSPLHF
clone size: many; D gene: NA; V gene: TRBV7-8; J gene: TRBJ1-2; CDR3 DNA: TGTGCCAGCAGCTTGAGGGTTTCTCCTAACTATGGCTACACCTTC; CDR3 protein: CASSLRVSPNYGYTF
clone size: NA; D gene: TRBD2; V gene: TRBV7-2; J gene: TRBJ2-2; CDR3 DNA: TGTGCCAGCAGGTTAGCGGGAGGAGTCGGGGAGCTGTTTTTT; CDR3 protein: CASRLAGGVGELFF
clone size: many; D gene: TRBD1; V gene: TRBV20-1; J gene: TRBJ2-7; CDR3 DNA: TGCAGTGCGACAGGGGGCGAGCTATCCGAGCAGTACTTC; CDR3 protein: CSATGGELSEQYF
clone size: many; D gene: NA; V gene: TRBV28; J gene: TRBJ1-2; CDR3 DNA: TGTGCCAGCAGTTTCAAGGGCACTAACTATGGCTACACCTTC; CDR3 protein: CASSFKGTNYGYTF
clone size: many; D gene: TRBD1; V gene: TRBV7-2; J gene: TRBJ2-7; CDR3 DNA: TGTGCCAGCAGCTTAGCGTTAGGGGGCGGCGAGCAGTACTTC; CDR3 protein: CASSLALGGGEQYF
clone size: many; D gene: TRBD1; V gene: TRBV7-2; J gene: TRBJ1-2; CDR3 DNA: TGTGCCAGCAGCTCCCCGTGGCAGGGGGCGGACTACACCTTC; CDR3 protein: CASSSPWQGADYTF
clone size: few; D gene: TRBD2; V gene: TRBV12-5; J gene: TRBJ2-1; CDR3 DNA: TGTGCTAGTGGCTCCCCGACTAGCGGGAACATATACAATGAGCAGTTCTTC; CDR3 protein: CASGSPTSGNIYNEQFF
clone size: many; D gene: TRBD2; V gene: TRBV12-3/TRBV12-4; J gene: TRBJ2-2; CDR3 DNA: TGTGCCAGCAGACTGCGGGAGGGCCGGACCGGGGAGCTGTTTTTT; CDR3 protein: CASRLREGRTGELFF
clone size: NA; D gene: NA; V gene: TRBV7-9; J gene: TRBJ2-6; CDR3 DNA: TGTGCCAGCAGCTTAGGGGGAAGCTCTGGGGCCAACGTCCTGACTTTC; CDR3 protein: CASSLGGSSGANVLTF
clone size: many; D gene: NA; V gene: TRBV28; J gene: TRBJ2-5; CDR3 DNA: TGTGCCAGCAGTTCGTCGGGGGGCTTGGAGACCCAGTACTTC; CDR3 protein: CASSSSGGLETQYF
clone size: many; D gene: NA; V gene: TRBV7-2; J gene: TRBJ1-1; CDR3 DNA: TGTGCCAGCAGCTTAGGGGGGAGTACGAACACTGAAGCTTTCTTT; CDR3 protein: CASSLGGSTNTEAFF
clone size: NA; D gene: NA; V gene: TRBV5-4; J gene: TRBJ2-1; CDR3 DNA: TGTGCCAGCAGCTTGGAGGGTCCAGGCGATAGCTCCTACAATGAGCAGTTCTTC; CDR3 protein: CASSLEGPGDSSYNEQFF
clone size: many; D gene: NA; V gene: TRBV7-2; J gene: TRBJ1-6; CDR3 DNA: TGTGCCAGCAGCTTAGGGGGGGCCCTTTATAATTCACCCCTCCACTTT; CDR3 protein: CASSLGGALYNSPLHF
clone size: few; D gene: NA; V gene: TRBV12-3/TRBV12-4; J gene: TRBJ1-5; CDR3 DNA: TGTGCCAGCAGTCTACTGGGACGGAGCAATCAGCCCCAGCATTTT; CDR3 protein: CASSLLGRSNQPQHF
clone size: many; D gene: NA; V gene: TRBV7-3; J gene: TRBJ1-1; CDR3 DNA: TGTGCCAGCAGTGATGGGACTGAAGCTTTCTTT; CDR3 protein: CASSDGTEAFF
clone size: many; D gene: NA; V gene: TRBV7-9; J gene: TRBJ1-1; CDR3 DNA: TGTGCCAGCAGGTCCGTGGGACCTGAAGCTTTCTTT; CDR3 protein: CASRSVGPEAFF
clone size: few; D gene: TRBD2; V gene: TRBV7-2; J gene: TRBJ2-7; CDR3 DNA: TGTGCCAGCAGCTTAGTCCCGGCGGGAGGGTCGCGCGAGCAGTACTTC; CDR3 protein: CASSLVPAGGSREQYF
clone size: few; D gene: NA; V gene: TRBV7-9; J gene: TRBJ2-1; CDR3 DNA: TGTGCCAGCAGCTTGCGTGGATCCAGAAAGCAGTTCTTC; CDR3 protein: CASSLRGSRKQFF
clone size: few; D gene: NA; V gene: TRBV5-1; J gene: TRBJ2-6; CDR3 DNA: TGCGCCAGCAGCCAGGGGGGGGGTTCTGGGGCCAACGTCCTGACTTTC; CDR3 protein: CASSQGGGSGANVLTF
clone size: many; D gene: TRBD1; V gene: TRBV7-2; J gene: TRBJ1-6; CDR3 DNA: TGTGCCAGCAGCTTAGGAGAGGCAGGGACAGGGAGGCGGTTATCACCCCTCCACTTT; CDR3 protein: CASSLGEAGTGRRLSPLHF
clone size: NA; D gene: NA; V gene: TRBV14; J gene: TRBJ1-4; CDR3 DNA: TGTGCCAGCAGCCAAGTCGGCCGTCCCGAAAAACTGTTTTTT; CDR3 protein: CASSQVGRPEKLFF
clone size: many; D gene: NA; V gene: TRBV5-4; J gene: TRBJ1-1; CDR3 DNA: TGTGCCAGCAGCTCCAAACGACCGCTGAACACTGAAGCTTTCTTT; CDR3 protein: CASSSKRPLNTEAFF
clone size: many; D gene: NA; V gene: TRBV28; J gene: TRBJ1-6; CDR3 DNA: TGTGCCAGCAGATCCCCCGAGGAGGAACCAAATTCACCCCTCCACTTT; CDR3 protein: CASRSPEEEPNSPLHF
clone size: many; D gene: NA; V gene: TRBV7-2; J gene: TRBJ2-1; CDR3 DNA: TGTGCCAGCAGCCTCCCGCCCACTAGTCCGTCCTTAAATGAGCAGTTCTTC; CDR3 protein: CASSLPPTSPSLNEQFF